The clone carrying this TCR beta chain was detected many times. What it binds is not known. What was amplified from RNA transcripts were TCR beta CDR3 regions. TCR CDR3 underwent first-round RT-PCR with the HTBI primer set. TCRdb redid the calling of the multiplex PCR reads with MiXCR, one entry per CDR3 protein. The sample holds 500,000 to 750,000 distinct CDR3 sequences, 15% to 17% seen once. The CDR3 sequence is 15 residues long. The V end was cut by 0 bases, the J end by 6 bases, with 14 bases between. Germline CDR1 and CDR2: SEHNR and FQNEAQ (reference sequence). The data were obtained in a study of T cells in Graves' hyperthyroidism and ophthalmopathy. It was considered stable Graves' hyperthyroidism when ophthalmopathy did not progress within 18 months. Patients were excluded because of uncontrolled infection, other autoimmune disease, pregnancy or lactation. This sample holds PBMCs from roughly 10 ml fresh peripheral blood.

Whole-study results and caveats: Most clonotypes expanded in the thyroid (above 0.001) were also present in blood.

The chain couples TRBV7-9 to TRBJ1-2; D remains ambiguous. Material for sequencing was blood. This receptor was taken from a woman aged 25 to 39 with Graves' hyperthyroidism. CDR3 residues: CASSLAFGIGDGYTF. CDR3 sequence (DNA): TGTGCCAGCAGCTTAGCGTTCGGCATCGGGGATGGCTACACCTTC.